A selection of T cell receptor beta chains follows, all from one sample in a study of T cell repertoires in cytomegalovirus infection. MiXCR, applied by TCRdb to the reads, yields one record per CDR3 protein. Among about 27,000 distinct CDR3 sequences, about 20% were seen once, and the ten largest hold 80% to 90%. Antigen specificity for these receptors is unknown. This specimen consisted of CD8+ T cells from cultured PBMCs, obtained from culture after CMV antigen stimulation. These receptors all stem from a human donor in good health (CMV status not recorded). Some clones in this sample may be carry-over from other donors' samples. Both conserved end residues are trimmed from each CDR3.

CDR3 length: 15
J gene: TRBJ2-6
V gene: TRBV6-2/TRBV6-3
CDR3 protein: ASSRSGRRSGANVLT

CDR3 length: 13
J gene: TRBJ2-2
V gene: TRBV6-5
CDR3 protein: ASNTGGTGTGELF

CDR3 length: 10
J gene: TRBJ2-1
V gene: TRBV28
CDR3 protein: ASRRSYNEQF

CDR3 length: 17
J gene: TRBJ2-1
V gene: TRBV7-8
CDR3 protein: ASSLSSGGALNSYNEQF

CDR3 length: 13
J gene: TRBJ2-1
V gene: TRBV6-5
CDR3 protein: ASSPDRGHDNEQF

CDR3 length: 13
J gene: TRBJ2-1
V gene: TRBV28
CDR3 protein: ASSLRPNSYNEQF

CDR3 length: 9
J gene: TRBJ2-3
V gene: TRBV6-5
CDR3 protein: ASSSTDTQY

CDR3 length: 12
J gene: TRBJ2-7
V gene: TRBV4-1
CDR3 protein: ASSLGLAGVEQY

CDR3 length: 16
J gene: TRBJ1-5
V gene: TRBV7-2
CDR3 protein: ASSFDRVKADSNQPQH

CDR3 length: 12
J gene: TRBJ2-7
V gene: TRBV6-5
CDR3 protein: ASSTGGTGYEQY

CDR3 length: 11
J gene: TRBJ1-1
V gene: TRBV19
CDR3 protein: ASSMPVLTEAF

CDR3 length: 13
J gene: TRBJ2-1
V gene: TRBV11-1
CDR3 protein: ASSSSGVPYNEQF

CDR3 length: 10
J gene: TRBJ2-1
V gene: TRBV5-6
CDR3 protein: ASRRDLNEQF

CDR3 length: 12
J gene: TRBJ1-1
V gene: TRBV19
CDR3 protein: ASSSDRGGTEAF

CDR3 length: 14
J gene: TRBJ2-1
V gene: TRBV5-1
CDR3 protein: ATSLRGAKSNNEQF

CDR3 length: 16
J gene: TRBJ2-6
V gene: TRBV7-9
CDR3 protein: ASTPGGSGASGANVLT

CDR3 length: 11
J gene: TRBJ1-1
V gene: TRBV19
CDR3 protein: ASSMSAGTEAF

CDR3 length: 12
J gene: TRBJ2-5
V gene: TRBV7-9
CDR3 protein: ASSFGGYQETQY

CDR3 length: 13
J gene: TRBJ2-7
V gene: TRBV7-9
CDR3 protein: ASSAVAGGTNEQY

CDR3 length: 11
J gene: TRBJ1-4
V gene: TRBV7-2
CDR3 protein: ASSEGQGGKLF

CDR3 length: 15
J gene: TRBJ2-7
V gene: TRBV7-2
CDR3 protein: ASSLEGRLETSYEQY

CDR3 length: 15
J gene: TRBJ1-2
V gene: TRBV6-5
CDR3 protein: ASSYRNRPREEDGYT

CDR3 length: 15
J gene: TRBJ1-5
V gene: TRBV12-3/TRBV12-4
CDR3 protein: ASSLRDRPNHHQPQH

CDR3 length: 12
J gene: TRBJ2-2
V gene: TRBV28
CDR3 protein: ASRPSGRLGELF

CDR3 length: 13
J gene: TRBJ1-6
V gene: TRBV6-2/TRBV6-3
CDR3 protein: ASRRDSSYNSPLH

CDR3 length: 11
J gene: TRBJ2-1
V gene: TRBV7-6
CDR3 protein: ASSPRGGNEQF

CDR3 length: 13
J gene: TRBJ1-4
V gene: TRBV7-2
CDR3 protein: ASSSSGVYNEKLF

CDR3 length: 13
J gene: TRBJ2-1
V gene: TRBV27
CDR3 protein: ASTSPAGGYNEQF